The source of this T cell receptor (beta chain) is a study of blood T cell repertoires in COVID-19. Study-wide background: Samples representing acute and convalescent COVID-19 were sourced from the United States, Italy and Spain. The cDNA or gDNA used as material had been derived from T cells, B-cell-depleted T cells, or PBMCs.

Methods used by the authors: Reference gene primer amplification in the assay estimated nucleated cell counts. Repertoires were generated with immunoSEQ multiplex PCR, while TCRdb's copy carries only in-frame clones and drops some. That table is the source of V, J and clone size, and D and trimming were worked out from the DNA. Of a few hundred thousand clones in the sample, roughly nine tenths were seen once. V dropped 1 base and J dropped 6 bases, with 8 bases sitting between them. Germline V gene lookup returns CDR1 SGHDT and CDR2 YYEEEE. The CDR3 length is 13 residues. The specimen was peripheral blood. The chain links TRBV5-6 to TRBJ1-5, with D hard to call. This TCR was sampled from a man aged 40-50 years with acute or convalescent COVID-19. CDR3 sequence reads: CASSLSLRQPQHF. The CDR3 region has the DNA TGTGCCAGCAGCTTGTCCCTTCGTCAGCCCCAGCATTTT.